The next 9 T cell receptor beta chains were all read from a single sample in a study of molecular identifiers for immune sequencing clone quantification. One entry per CDR3 protein, called by TCRdb with MiXCR from the PCR reads. Of roughly 320,000 distinct CDR3 sequences in the sample, roughly 24% were seen once. Specimen: naive CD8+ T cells from blood, with Jurkat cell RNA spiked in. Subset indicated: FACS-sorted CD8+CD4-CCR7+CD45RA+ naive T cells. The receptors originated from a human donor in good health. Some libraries in this study had Jurkat cell RNA spiked in.

This clonotype occurred many times. V gene TRBV27 combines with J gene TRBJ1-1; a weak D match, TRBD1 (5 bases). The CDR3 totals 13 residues. The germline gives CDR1 MNHEY, CDR2 SMNVEV (reference sequence). Between the trimmed V and J ends, which lost 5 bases and 10 bases, there was a span of 17 bases. CDR3 in amino acids: CASSAQGSSVAFF. The CDR3 nucleotides are TGTGCCAGCAGTGCCCAGGGTTCGTCCGTAGCTTTCTTT.

This clonotype appeared many times. J is TRBJ2-3 and V is TRBV20-1; D is uncertain. The length of the CDR3 is 13 residues. V lost 5 bases and J lost 2, with 11 bases in between. Germline CDR1 is DFQATT and CDR2 is SNEGSKA (reference sequence). The CDR3 spells CSAPHPLTDTQYF. CDR3 nucleotide sequence: TGCAGTGCTCCCCACCCCCTCACAGATACGCAGTATTTT.

As to this clonotype: This may stem from a read error, because a much larger clone lies one nucleotide away. The CDR3 ends on some other residue instead of the conserved phenylalanine or tryptophan, so this is likely a read error. The chain combines TRBV7-8 with TRBJ2-7; D is tentatively TRBD1 or TRBD2 (5 bases each). The CDR3 runs 15 residues. Trimming took off 5 bases at V and 2 bases at J, with 16 bases between the two ends. Germline loops: CDR1 SGHVS, CDR2 FQNEAQ. The CDR3 sequence is CASSPSRDPPYEQYS. The CDR3 nucleotides are TGTGCCAGCAGCCCATCTCGGGACCCTCCCTACGAGCAGTACTCC.

This clonotype showed up just a few times. The chain couples TRBV6-5 to TRBJ2-3; TRBD2 matches 8 bases. V lost 6 bases and J lost 0; bases outside the gene matches: 8. Germline V gene data show CDR1 as MNHEY and CDR2 as SVGAGI. This CDR3 spans 16 amino acids. The DNA for the CDR3 is TGTGCCAGCAGACGCAGCGGGAGATCTAGCACAGATACGCAGTATTTT. Protein: CASRRSGRSSTDTQYF.

This clonotype was seen many times. The chain employs TRBV15 and TRBJ1-5; 9 nucleotides match TRBD1. The CDR3 is 17 amino acids. Germline V gives CDR1 LNHNV, CDR2 YYDKDF (reference sequence). V gave up 0 bases and J gave up 2 bases; unmatched junction bases: 5. The CDR3 region has the DNA TGTGCCACCAGCAGAGATCCCTGGGACAGGGGCAATCAGCCCCAGCATTTT. This encodes CATSRDPWDRGNQPQHF.

In the case of this clonotype: A junction end diverges from the germline sequence, so it may reflect a read error. The chain links TRBV27 to TRBJ2-5, with 7 bases lining up with TRBD2. Germline values: CDR1 MNHEY, CDR2 SMNVEV (reference sequence). CDR3 size: 17 residues. The CDR3 is CASSLLRGTPGQGTQYF. In DNA, the CDR3 is TGTGCCAGCAGTTTATTGCGGGGGACCCCAGGACAAGGGACCCAGTACTTC.

This clonotype has a count of ten or more. The V and J genes are TRBV5-8 and TRBJ2-7; 8 bases map to TRBD1. Germline lookup yields CDR1 SGHTS and CDR2 YDEGEE. The CDR3 loop spans 13 amino acids. Unmatched junction bases numbered 4, after V lost 4 bases and J lost 4 bases. The CDR3 spells CASSTRQGYEQYF. The CDR3 region has the DNA TGTGCCAGCAGCACTAGACAGGGGTACGAGCAGTACTTC.

In its sample, this clonotype was seen a few times. This chain connects TRBV27 to TRBJ2-3; D call uncertain. The CDR3 spans 15 residues. CDR1 is MNHEY and CDR2 is SMNVEV in the germline V gene (reference sequence). V was clipped by 0 bases and J by 1 base, with 8 bases between them. This CDR3 reads CASSLSPTGTDTQYF. Here the CDR3 DNA reads TGTGCCAGCAGTTTATCTCCGACGGGCACAGATACGCAGTATTTT.

This clonotype was seen a few times. The rearrangement joins TRBV18 to TRBJ1-1; D is undetermined. There are 13 residues in the CDR3. V lost 3 bases, J lost 7 bases, and 12 bases lay in between. CDR1 is KGHSH, CDR2 LQKENI, per germline. CDR3 loop: CASSPPEPIEAFF. DNA of the CDR3: TGTGCCAGCTCACCGCCAGAACCAATTGAAGCTTTCTTT.